This T cell receptor (beta chain) appears in the sequencing data of a study of chemoradiotherapy in HPV16-positive cancers. Comment on this clone: The target antigen is unknown.

This CDR3 contains 15 residues. Germline V lookup: CDR1 MNHNS, CDR2 SASEGT. V dropped 7 bases and J dropped 1; count of bases not matched to a gene: 8. Overall study results and limits: Candidate HPV-specific clones and E7-related TCR motifs grew in tumor during treatment.

The repertoire was sequenced with immunoSEQ multiplex PCR; TCRdb's copy has only in-frame clones and lacks some. The sample lists 12,000 or so clones, around 87% occurring once. Over chemoradiotherapy, repertoires were sampled more than once. The TCR originated in a human donor with HPV-associated anogenital cancer. Here the sequenced sample was blood, taken from a patient who underwent chemoradiotherapy. The genes are TRBV6-1 and TRBJ2-7, with 9 bases fitting TRBD1. This chain's CDR3 is CASTIWDRASYEQYV. The CDR3 DNA sequence: TGTGCCAGCACAATCTGGGACAGGGCTTCCTACGAGCAGTACGTC.